The 11 T cell receptor beta chains below were found in one sample sequenced in a study. TCRdb analysed the RT-PCR reads with MiXCR anew, one entry per CDR3 protein. The table records more than 550,000 distinct CDR3 sequences, over 12% of them present only once. Material: memory CD4+ T cells from blood. The receptors shown here come from a female donor in good health, serving as a healthy control.

This clonotype has only a few counts. This chain connects TRBV7-2 to TRBJ1-6; 7 bases agree with TRBD1. The length of the CDR3 is 14 residues. The germline V gene encodes CDR1 SGHTA and CDR2 FQGNSA. V was clipped by 8 bases and J by 7 bases; unmatched bases: 8. DNA for the CDR3: TGTGCCAGCCTTACTGGACAGGTCAATTCACCCCTCCACTTT. This codes for CASLTGQVNSPLHF.

The rearrangement joins TRBV6-5 to TRBJ2-1; maybe TRBD1 (5 bases). V was trimmed by 5 bases and J by 5 bases, leaving 16 bases between them. This CDR3 comprises 15 residues. Germline values: CDR1 MNHEY, CDR2 SVGAGI. CDR3 sequence: CASSPWGRSDNEQFF. The DNA for the CDR3 is TGTGCCAGCAGTCCCTGGGGCAGGTCTGACAATGAGCAGTTCTTC.

Turning to this clonotype: Germline is not matched at one junction end, which may reflect a read error. The chain couples TRBV29-1 to TRBJ1-3; D is perhaps TRBD1 (5 bases). CDR3 length: 12 residues. Per the germline V gene, CDR1 is SQVTM and CDR2 is ANQGSEA. CDR3 nucleotide sequence: TGCAGCGTTGCCGGGGCCGGAAACACCACATATTTT. As protein: CSVAGAGNTTYF.

In its sample, this clonotype was seen many times. The chain carries TRBV12-3 or TRBV12-4 and TRBJ1-5, with 7 bases fitting TRBD1. J was trimmed by 0 bases and V by 5 bases; bases with no gene match: 4. The CDR3 has 15 residues. The CDR3 is CASSPTGPSNQPQHF. The CDR3 nucleotides read TGTGCCAGCAGTCCGACAGGGCCTAGCAATCAGCCCCAGCATTTT.

This clonotype was counted ten times or more. The V gene is TRBV11-1, the J gene TRBJ2-1; 7 nucleotides line up with TRBD2. CDR1 SGHAT and CDR2 FQDESV come from the germline V gene (reference sequence). The CDR3 has 15 amino acids. The J segment lost 5 bases and the V segment lost 5 bases, leaving 9 bases of the junction unmatched. CDR3 loop: CASSRGGSGNNEQFF. CDR3 coding DNA: TGTGCCAGCAGCCGCGGCGGGAGTGGGAACAATGAGCAGTTCTTC.

The V gene is TRBV10-1, the J gene TRBJ2-3; 11 nucleotides agree with TRBD2. Trimming at V came to 4 bases and at J to 4 bases, leaving 4 bases not matched to a gene. Germline values: CDR1 WNHNN, CDR2 SYGVQD (reference sequence). The length of the CDR3 is 15 residues. CDR3 protein: CASSVLAGESDTQYF. The CDR3 nucleotides read TGCGCCAGCAGTGTACTAGCGGGAGAGTCAGATACGCAGTATTTT.

The CDR3 spells CASSLTPLESGVGYTF. DNA of the CDR3: TGTGCCAGCAGCTTAACGCCCCTTGAGTCAGGGGTTGGCTACACCTTC. The chain couples TRBV7-3 to TRBJ1-2; D possibly corresponds to TRBD1 (6 bases). The CDR3 is 16 residues long. Per germline, CDR1 SGHTA and CDR2 FQGTGA. Trimming stripped 0 bases from V and 7 bases from J, with 18 bases between.

The V call is TRBV9, the J call TRBJ2-3; TRBD2 matches at 10 bases. The CDR3 sequence is 16 residues long. CDR1 and CDR2 from the germline V gene are SGDLS and YYNGEE. Trimming at V came to 0 bases and at J to 1 base, leaving 2 bases not matched to a gene. The CDR3 protein is CASSVVLAGGTDTQYF. Written as DNA, the CDR3 is TGTGCCAGCAGCGTAGTTCTAGCGGGGGGCACAGATACGCAGTATTTT.

The chain couples TRBV7-9 to TRBJ2-7; no reliable D call. The V gene lost 1 base and the J gene lost 0 bases, with 10 bases spanning the gap. Germline CDR1 SEHNR, CDR2 FQNEAQ (reference sequence). There are 15 residues in the CDR3. The CDR3 bases are TGTGCCAGCAGCTTAGTAACAAAGAGCTCCTACGAGCAGTACTTC. Translating gives CASSLVTKSSYEQYF.

This clonotype was detected a few times. The CDR3 here is CSARGQGLDQPQHF. The CDR3 DNA reads TGCAGTGCTAGAGGGCAGGGTCTGGATCAGCCCCAGCATTTT. This rearrangement joins TRBV20-1 to TRBJ1-5, with TRBD1 as a possible D gene (5 bases). The CDR3 totals 14 residues. Germline CDR1 and CDR2: DFQATT and SNEGSKA (reference sequence). Trimming pared 1 base from V and 5 bases from J, leaving 12 bases between.

The DNA for the CDR3 is TGTGCCAGCAGCTTAGTGGCAGGGAGTCATTCACCCCTCCACTTT. It yields the protein CASSLVAGSHSPLHF. The chain uses TRBV7-2 and TRBJ1-6; tentatively, D is TRBD1 (5 bases). The CDR3 runs to 15 residues. V was cut by 1 base and J by 8 bases, with 12 bases left in between. Germline CDR1 is SGHTA and CDR2 is FQGNSA.